These 13 T cell receptor beta chains originate from one sample sequenced in a study of response to subunit inactivated influenza vaccine. From the RT-PCR reads, TCRdb called clonotypes with MiXCR, one entry per CDR3 protein. In the table there are about 780,000 distinct CDR3 sequences, 18% of which are singletons. The sample was PBMCs from blood, taken 5 to 6 days after vaccination. The receptor source for this set is a man in his forties or fifties who received an inactivated influenza vaccine.

This clonotype was recorded a few times. The rearrangement uses TRBV11-1 and TRBJ2-1, with TRBD2 matching over 7 bases. CDR1 is SGHAT and CDR2 is FQDESV in the germline V gene (reference sequence). J was trimmed by 0 bases and V by 5 bases; bases with no gene match: 16. The CDR3 is 19 residues long. The CDR3 DNA reads as TGTGCCAGCAGCCCCCCGTTATCTAGCGGCACCCTCTCCTACAATGAGCAGTTCTTC. It encodes CASSPPLSSGTLSYNEQFF.

This clonotype has just a few counts. The chain couples TRBV29-1 to TRBJ2-5; 9 bases fit TRBD2. After removal of 6 bases from V and 5 bases from J, the junction contained 10 bases not matched to a gene. The CDR3 loop spans 14 amino acids. The germline gives CDR1 SQVTM, CDR2 ANQGSEA. CDR3 nucleotide sequence: TGCAGCGTGGTAGCGGGAGCGGGTGGGGAGACCCAGTACTTC. Encoded protein: CSVVAGAGGETQYF.

This clonotype was seen a few times. The chain combines TRBV21-1 with TRBJ2-5; TRBD1 is the table's D call and was not checked against the DNA. TRBV21-1 is labeled a pseudogene. The CDR3 runs to 19 residues. CDR3 nucleotide sequence: TGTGCCAGCAGCACATGTAATCCGGGAGGGGGCGGTCTGGCAGAGACCCAGTACTTC. It is translated as CASSTCNPGGGGLAETQYF.

This clonotype has a handful of counts. CDR3: CASSLQVRGLDGELFF. CDR3 in DNA: TGCGCCAGCAGCCTCCAGGTCAGGGGGCTCGACGGGGAGCTGTTTTTT. The chain joins TRBV4-3 to TRBJ2-2; 8 nucleotides match TRBD1. Trimming removed 4 bases from V and 7 bases from J; junction bases left unmatched: 11. In germline, CDR1 is LGHNA, CDR2 YSLEER. This CDR3 is built from 16 residues.

V is TRBV24-1 and J is TRBJ2-3; 12 nucleotides match TRBD2. The CDR3 sequence is 16 residues long. The germline gives CDR1 KGHDR, CDR2 SFDVKD. After removal of 4 bases from V and 6 bases from J, the junction contained 7 bases not matched to a gene. In nucleotides, the CDR3 is TGTGCCACCAGTGACCCGGGACTAGCGGGCGCCGATACGCAGTATTTT. Translating gives CATSDPGLAGADTQYF.

The chain links TRBV28 to TRBJ2-1; no reliable D call. The CDR3 length is 16 residues. Per the germline V gene, CDR1 is MDHEN and CDR2 is SYDVKM. V lost 4 bases to trimming and J lost 8 bases, with 21 bases between them. The CDR3 protein is CASSSLLDRRKDEQFF. DNA of the CDR3: TGTGCCAGCAGTTCCCTACTCGACCGACGTAAGGATGAGCAGTTCTTC.

This clonotype has ten or more counts. The chain has TRBV4-2 and TRBJ1-1, with D unclear. The CDR3 loop spans 14 amino acids. Trimming left V 2 bases short and J 1 base short, with 8 bases between. The germline CDR1 and CDR2 sequences are LGHNA and YNFKEQ. This chain's CDR3 is CASSQLNQNTEAFF. As DNA, the CDR3 is TGTGCCAGCAGCCAATTAAACCAGAACACTGAAGCTTTCTTT.

This clonotype has more than one count but fewer than ten. The chain links TRBV29-1 to TRBJ2-1, with D perhaps assigned TRBD1 or TRBD2 (7 bases each). Deletions cut 4 bases from V and 14 bases from J, with 15 bases between. Germline V gives CDR1 SQVTM, CDR2 ANQGSEA. The CDR3 extends over 11 amino acids. CDR3 DNA sequence: TGCAGCGTTGTCGGGGGAGGGGGCGAGTTCTTC. Translated: CSVVGGGGEFF.

This clonotype was recorded a few times. The rearrangement uses TRBV12-3 or TRBV12-4 and TRBJ1-5; TRBD1 might be the D (6 bases). V lost 11 bases and J 4 bases, leaving 15 bases between the germline ends. CDR3 length: 13 residues. The CDR3 region is CASRTALNQPQHF. In DNA form, the CDR3 reads TGTGCCTCACGGACAGCCCTAAATCAGCCCCAGCATTTT.

This clonotype has at least ten counts. The chain combines TRBV20-1 with TRBJ2-2; unclear D gene. CDR1 is DFQATT, CDR2 SNEGSKA, per germline (reference sequence). The CDR3 totals 14 residues. Trimming pared 3 bases from V and 5 bases from J, leaving 13 bases between. CDR3 sequence (DNA): TGCAGTGCTAGGGATTTCACGGAGACCGGGGAGCTGTTTTTT. Protein product: CSARDFTETGELFF.

This clonotype was seen a few times. The chain employs TRBV4-3 and TRBJ1-2; 7 bases map to TRBD1. Per germline, CDR1 LGHNA and CDR2 YSLEER. The CDR3 totals 14 residues. Trimming took 4 bases from V and 6 from J; bases not matched to a gene: 8. The CDR3 DNA follows: TGCGCCAGCAGCCCCAGGGGGGGGCACGATGGCTACACCTTC. Its protein product is CASSPRGGHDGYTF.

V is TRBV20-1 and J is TRBJ2-1; 8 nucleotides agree with TRBD1. This CDR3 spans 15 amino acids. V dropped 5 bases and J dropped 2; count of bases not matched to a gene: 8. Germline V gene sequence: CDR1 DFQATT, CDR2 SNEGSKA (reference sequence). For the CDR3, the DNA is TGCAGTGCTGCCGACGGACAGGGACCCTACAATGAGCAGTTCTTC. It specifies CSAADGQGPYNEQFF.

In its sample, this clonotype was seen a few times. The chain recombines TRBV2 with TRBJ1-1; 7 bases align to TRBD1. CDR1 and CDR2 (germline): SNHLY, FYNNEI. The J segment lost 6 bases and the V segment lost 6 bases, leaving 13 bases of the junction unmatched. The CDR3 loop spans 15 amino acids. CDR3 nucleotide sequence: TGTGCCAGCAGGACGGAGGGGGCGGTAAGTTCTGAAGCTTTCTTT. The encoded protein is CASRTEGAVSSEAFF. Combining the CDR3 with reference TRBV2 and TRBJ1-1 gives the whole variable domain EPEVTQTPSHQVTQMGQEVILRCVPISNHLYFYWYRQILGQKVEFLVSFYNNEISEKSEIFDDQFSVERPDGSNFTLKIRSTKLEDSAMYFCASRTEGAVSSEAFFGQGTRLTVV.